This T cell receptor beta chain is drawn from a study of post-analysis software for immune sequencing data. Study results and limitations: Compared with controls, patients had more of five or six TRBV segments, including TRBV5-6, TRBV5-1 and TRBV20-1.

CDR1 and CDR2 from the germline V gene are SQVTM and ANQGSEA. The CDR3 runs to 15 residues. Trimming took 7 bases from V and 0 from J; bases not matched to a gene: 9. Researchers reported that TCR beta cDNA libraries carried unique molecular identifiers. TCRdb reanalysed the PCR reads using MiXCR and keeps one entry per CDR3 protein. The data show hundreds of thousands of distinct CDR3 sequences, 25% to 30% seen once. This clonotype showed up just once. The antigen remains unidentified. Sequencing was performed on blood. The sequence came from a girl between 10 and 17 years old with multiple sclerosis. The chain uses TRBV29-1 and TRBJ1-1; 9 nucleotides agree with TRBD1. The CDR3 bases are TGCAGCGGGGACTCCGGGACAGGGATGAACACTGAAGCTTTCTTT. It encodes CSGDSGTGMNTEAFF.